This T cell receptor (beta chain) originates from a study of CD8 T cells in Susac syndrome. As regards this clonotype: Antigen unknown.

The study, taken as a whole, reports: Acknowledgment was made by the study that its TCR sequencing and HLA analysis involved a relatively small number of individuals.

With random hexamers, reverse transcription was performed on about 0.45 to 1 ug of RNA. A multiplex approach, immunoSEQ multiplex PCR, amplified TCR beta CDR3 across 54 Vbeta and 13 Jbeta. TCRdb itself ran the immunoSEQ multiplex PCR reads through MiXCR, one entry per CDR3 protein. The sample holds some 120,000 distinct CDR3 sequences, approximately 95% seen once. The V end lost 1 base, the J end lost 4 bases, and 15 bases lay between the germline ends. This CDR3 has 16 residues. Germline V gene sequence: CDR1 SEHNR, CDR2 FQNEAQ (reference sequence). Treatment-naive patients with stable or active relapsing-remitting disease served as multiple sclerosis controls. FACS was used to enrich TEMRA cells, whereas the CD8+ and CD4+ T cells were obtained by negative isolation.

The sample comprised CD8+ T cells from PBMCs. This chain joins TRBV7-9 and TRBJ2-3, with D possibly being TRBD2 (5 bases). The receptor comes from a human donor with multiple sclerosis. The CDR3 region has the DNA TGTGCCAGCAGCTTAGTGGGCGAGGGCGCGCCAGATACGCAGTATTTT. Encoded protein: CASSLVGEGAPDTQYF.